Listed below are T cell receptor beta chains from one sample, sequenced in a study of tumor-infiltrating lymphocytes in primary liver carcinoma. TCRdb called the multiplex PCR reads again in MiXCR, with one record for every CDR3 protein. Altogether around 120,000 distinct CDR3 sequences are present, around two thirds being singletons, with the ten largest covering over 8%. The sequencing input was tumor-adjacent normal liver tissue. These receptors originate from a woman aged 55-69 years with primary liver carcinoma and hepatitis B virus infection. The CDR3 runs from the conserved cysteine through the conserved F or W. The order of the fields is J gene, V gene, clone size, D gene, CDR3 DNA, CDR3 protein. A D gene is named only where the DNA matches it firmly. A clone size is listed for some rows: how often the clone was seen (once, few, many), or a class if it is expanded.

TRBJ2-5 | TRBV25-1 | . | TRBD2 | TGTGCCAGCAGTGAGCGGACTAGTTTGATCGAGACCCAGTACTTC | CASSERTSLIETQYF
TRBJ2-1 | TRBV28 | once | . | TGTGCCAGCAGTTTAAGGTACAATGACCAGTTCTTC | CASSLRYNDQFF
TRBJ2-2 | TRBV24-1 | . | . | TGTGCCATCAGTGAATCTGGATACACCGGGGAGCTGTTTTTT | CAISESGYTGELFF
TRBJ2-2 | TRBV4-1 | . | . | TGTGCCAGCAGCCAAAATGGGCGGAACACCGGGGAGCTGTTTTTT | CASSQNGRNTGELFF
TRBJ2-5 | TRBV28 | . | TRBD1 | TGTGCAAGCAGTACCCGGGACAGGGGAAAAGAGTCCCAGTACTTC | CASSTRDRGKESQYF
TRBJ1-5 | TRBV12-3/TRBV12-4 | many | TRBD1 | TGTGCCAGCACCTTATTCTTAGGACAGGGAAGGTTTGATCAGCCCCAGCATTTT | CASTLFLGQGRFDQPQHF
TRBJ2-4 | TRBV11-2 | . | TRBD2 | TGTGCCTGCATCTGGGGGGGGAACATTCAGTACTTC | CACIWGGNIQYF
TRBJ2-1 | TRBV11-2 | . | . | TGTGCCAGCAGCACGCAGGAGTGGTCCTACAGTGAGCAGTTCTTT | CASSTQEWSYSEQFF
TRBJ2-3 | TRBV6-5 | many | TRBD2 | TGTGCCAGCAACCCAGGACTAGCGGGAACAGATACGCAGTATTTT | CASNPGLAGTDTQYF
TRBJ1-1 | TRBV12-3/TRBV12-4 | . | . | TGTGTCAGCAACTTAGCGCGGGTGGGGAACACCGAAGCTTTCTTT | CVSNLARVGNTEAFF
TRBJ2-3 | TRBV2 | few | TRBD2 | TGTGCCAGCACGGGGGGATCCACAGATACGCAGTATTTT | CASTGGSTDTQYF
TRBJ1-2 | TRBV6-5 | . | TRBD1 | TGTGCCAGCAGAGGGTCCCAGGGGGCGAGCACTTTC | CASRGSQGASTF
TRBJ1-1 | TRBV12-3/TRBV12-4 | . | TRBD1 | TGTGCCAGCAGTATCAGGGGGCGCAGGGCTTTCTTT | CASSIRGRRAFF
TRBJ2-1 | TRBV12-3/TRBV12-4 | . | . | TGTGCCAGCATTTTGAGGCAGGGGTACTACAATGTGCAGTTCTTC | CASILRQGYYNVQFF
TRBJ2-3 | TRBV11-2 | few | . | TGTGCCAGCAGCTTAGAGCGGTTTAGCATAGATACGCAGTATTTT | CASSLERFSIDTQYF
TRBJ1-2 | TRBV12-3/TRBV12-4 | . | . | TGTGCCAGCAGTATTCGACAGGATGGAGAGGGCTACACATTC | CASSIRQDGEGYTF
TRBJ1-1 | TRBV6-6 | . | . | TGTGCCAGTAGTCCGACAATTGCGGGGAGAACTGAAGCTTTCTTT | CASSPTIAGRTEAFF
TRBJ2-7 | TRBV4-2 | . | TRBD2 | TGTGCCAGCAGCCAAGGGGGACTACTGGGATCCTACGAGCAGTACTTC | CASSQGGLLGSYEQYF
TRBJ2-1 | TRBV28 | few | TRBD1 | TGTGCCAGCAGTGATCCCTTGAACGTGGGACAGGGGAATGAGCAGTTCTTC | CASSDPLNVGQGNEQFF
TRBJ2-4 | TRBV4-2 | . | . | TGTGCCAGCAGCCAGCACGATCACCCGGGGGACATTCAGTACTTC | CASSQHDHPGDIQYF
TRBJ2-3 | TRBV27 | . | . | TGTGTCAGCAGCTCATACGGTGATACGCAGTATTTT | CVSSSYGDTQYF
TRBJ2-4 | TRBV12-3/TRBV12-4 | . | . | TGTGCCAGCAACCCGGGGAGGAGTAGCAACAACCAGTACTTC | CASNPGRSSNNQYF
TRBJ2-7 | TRBV4-2 | . | . | TGTGCCAGCAGCCAGGTCCCGGGACCCAACTCCTACGAGCAGTACTTC | CASSQVPGPNSYEQYF
TRBJ1-1 | TRBV5-1 | . | . | TGCACCAGCAGCTTGGGAGGACGGGGATTGGCCGAAGCTTTCTTT | CTSSLGGRGLAEAFF
TRBJ2-7 | TRBV28 | . | . | TGTGCCAGCAGTTTCAGTGACAGGTTTTCTTCCCAGTACTTC | CASSFSDRFSSQYF
TRBJ2-3 | TRBV30 | . | . | TGTGCCTGGTCCAGAGGCAGGTCCACAGATACGCACTATTTT | CAWSRGRSTDTHYF
TRBJ1-2 | TRBV4-1 | . | . | TGCGCCAACAGCCAAGTCAACAGCCCTGTCTTC | CANSQVNSPVF
TRBJ1-6 | TRBV28 | . | . | TGTGCCAGCAGACTCGACAGATGTGGCATGAGGTCACCCCTCCACTTT | CASRLDRCGMRSPLHF
TRBJ2-6 | TRBV5-1 | . | . | TGCACCAGCAGCTCAGAAACTAGCTCTGGGGCCAACGTCCTGACTTTC | CTSSSETSSGANVLTF
TRBJ2-1 | TRBV11-3 | . | TRBD1 | TGTGCCAGCAGCTTAGACGGACAGGGGGCGGCTAATGAGCAGTTATTC | CASSLDGQGAANEQLF
TRBJ2-2 | TRBV6-2/TRBV6-3 | many | . | TGTGCCAGCAGTTTTAGCCCCAGCACCGGGGAGCTGTTTTTT | CASSFSPSTGELFF
TRBJ2-7 | TRBV10-2 | many | TRBD2 | TGCGCCAGCAGTGACCGGCTAGCGGGAGGATCACACGAGCAGTACTTC | CASSDRLAGGSHEQYF
TRBJ2-3 | TRBV11-3 | . | . | TGTGCCAGCAACTTCAATGAAGATACGCAGTATTTT | CASNFNEDTQYF
TRBJ1-2 | TRBV14 | once | . | TGTGCCAACAGCCTTCCCGGGACGCTGACCCATGGCTACATCTTC | CANSLPGTLTHGYIF
TRBJ2-2 | TRBV11-2 | . | . | TGTGCCAACAGTTTAGAGTCAGGGTTCACCGGGAAGCTGTTTTTT | CANSLESGFTGKLFF
TRBJ1-2 | TRBV28 | . | . | TGTGCCAGTAGTTTATCCCTCTATCGCTACACCTTC | CASSLSLYRYTF
TRBJ1-2 | TRBV21-1 | . | . | TGTGCCAGCAGCAAAGCGTGGCTAGTGAACTATGACTACACCTTC | CASSKAWLVNYDYTF
TRBJ1-1 | TRBV7-9 | many | . | TGTGCCAGCAGCTTAGTCGGGGGAGGTGCGGGAGCTTTCTTT | CASSLVGGGAGAFF
TRBJ2-1 | TRBV6-1 | . | TRBD1 | TGTGCCAGCGGTGAGCAACAGGGGGTTTCTGAACAGTTCTTC | CASGEQQGVSEQFF
TRBJ1-6 | TRBV7-8 | . | . | TGTGCCAGCAGTTCCGGGGCAGGGGTGGCCTTTAGGAATTCACCCCTCCACTTT | CASSSGAGVAFRNSPLHF
TRBJ2-3 | TRBV7-3 | . | TRBD2 | TGTGCCAGGAGCTCCAGACTAGCGGGACCCTTTCATACGCAGTATTTT | CARSSRLAGPFHTQYF
TRBJ2-7 | TRBV12-3/TRBV12-4 | . | TRBD2 | TGTGCCAGCAGTTTAACGCGACGGCTAGCGGATTACCCCTACGAGCAGTACTTC | CASSLTRRLADYPYEQYF
TRBJ2-1 | TRBV12-3/TRBV12-4 | many | . | TGTGCCAGCACGCAGGGATCCTACAATGAGCAGTTCTTC | CASTQGSYNEQFF
TRBJ2-7 | TRBV9 | . | TRBD1 | TGTGGCAGCAGCCCAGGGGGCATGGTTTACGAGCAGTACTTC | CGSSPGGMVYEQYF
TRBJ2-5 | TRBV5-1 | . | TRBD1 | TGCGCCAGCAGCCAAATTGGGCAGGGGGAGACCCGTTACTTC | CASSQIGQGETRYF